This section outlines one TCR beta chain sequence together with its context. From 5'RACE with constant-segment primers came TCR alpha and TCR beta cDNA libraries that carried sample barcodes and UMIs. One entry per CDR3 protein, called by TCRdb with MiXCR from the 5' RACE reads. There are roughly 560,000 distinct CDR3 sequences in the sample; roughly 20% occur only once, and about an eighth lies in the top ten. Trimming shortened V by 0 bases and J by 3 bases, and 13 bases separated the two germline ends. The CDR3 is made up of 16 amino acids. Germline loops: CDR1 SGHRS, CDR2 YFSETQ. This record belongs to a study of T-cell memory formation after mild COVID-19.

The material sequenced was PBMCs or a T cell subset sorted from them (not recorded which). The V and J genes are TRBV5-1 and TRBJ2-1; the D gene is possibly TRBD1 (5 bases). The TCR comes from an adult woman who had mild COVID-19 (a few samples of this study predate the infection). Cell type and time point are not known. CDR3 in DNA: TGCGCCAGCAGCTTGGATATCGACAGTAACTACAATGAGCAGTTCTTC. It codes for CASSLDIDSNYNEQFF.